Included here is one T cell receptor (beta chain) sequence, with context. This sample was taken from a study of blood T cell repertoires in COVID-19. This CDR3 contains 13 residues. In germline, CDR1 is SGHNT, CDR2 YYREEE (reference sequence). The V gene end was trimmed by 2 bases and the J gene end by 7 bases; junction bases not matched to a gene: 4. Generated by immunoSEQ multiplex PCR, the TCRdb table keeps only in-frame clones and is missing some. The sample holds about 150,000 clones, roughly 80% seen once. The source is a woman between 40 and 50 years old who had recovered from COVID-19. The chain links TRBV5-4 to TRBJ1-2; TRBD1 aligns across 8 bases. The sample taken for sequencing was PBMCs or T cells enriched from blood (not recorded which). The CDR3 loop reads CASSLQGGVGYTF. CDR3 sequence (DNA): TGTGCCAGCAGCTTACAGGGGGGTGTTGGCTACACCTTC.